This entry features one T cell receptor beta chain sequence. The sample is drawn from a study of T cell changes during pregnancy in multiple sclerosis. The assay was immunoSEQ multiplex PCR, and TCRdb's table has in-frame clones only and misses some. The top ten hold roughly 2.2% of the sample, which has some 64,000 clones, around 90% seen once. V was pared by 4 bases and J by 2 bases, with 9 bases between. Germline CDR1 is SEHNR and CDR2 is FQNEAQ (reference sequence). This CDR3 has 13 residues. This sequence was found in a female donor in good health, enrolled as a control in a pregnancy study. The gene calls are TRBV7-9 and TRBJ2-7; D might be TRBD1 (5 bases). Specimen: peripheral blood, collected in the second trimester of pregnancy. The CDR3 coding sequence is TGTGCCAGCAGCTCAGGGTCCGCCTACGAGCAGTACTTC. Translating gives CASSSGSAYEQYF. The whole variable domain, remainder taken from reference TRBV7-9 and TRBJ2-7, is DTGVSQNPRHKITKRGQNVTFRCDPISEHNRLYWYRQTLGQGPEFLTYFQNEAQLEKSRLLSDRFSAERPKGSFSTLEIQRTEQGDSAMYLCASSSGSAYEQYFGPGTRLTVT.